The subject of this entry is one T cell receptor beta chain. Its antigen remains unidentified. Assay used: immunoSEQ multiplex PCR; TCRdb lists only in-frame clones, some missing. The data contain over 950,000 clones, 60% to 85% of them seen just once; the ten biggest clones take up 0.89%. The CDR3 runs 16 residues. Unmatched junction bases numbered 7, after V lost 0 bases and J lost 9 bases. CDR1 GTSNPN and CDR2 SVGIG come from the germline V gene (reference sequence). The data are from a study of shared clonotypes between healthy human individuals. The study's findings and limits: The naive CD4 repertoires of a few donors were compared, and approximately 4.5% of clonotypes were shared.

The donor cohort consisted entirely of Caucasian adults residing in Nashville, Tennessee. A CD45RA+ naive subset and a CD45RA-negative memory subset were split from CD4+ cells. This TCR was sampled from a young man in good health. Some clones in this sample may be carry-over from other donors' samples. Input material: memory CD4+ T cells from PBMCs. This sample's subset: CD45RA-negative fraction. The chain links TRBV30 to TRBJ2-1, with 14 bases that match TRBD2. In nucleotides, the CDR3 is TGTGCCTGGAGTGTAAGACTAGCGGGAGGGGAGGGTGAGCAGTTCTTC. This encodes CAWSVRLAGGEGEQFF.